These 32 T cell receptor beta chains originate from one sample sequenced in a study of vaccination and CD4 T cells after COVID-19. Treatment denoted: roughly ten-day PBMC culture with coronavirus spike peptide pools or control peptides (ViraFEST assay). The Oncomine TCR Beta short-read assay sequenced DNA from cultured CD4+ T cells. TCRdb re-called the PCR reads with MiXCR, one entry per CDR3 protein. The data show around 7,200 distinct CDR3 sequences, with about 59% seen just once and 30% to 40% held by the top ten. Their antigen targets remain unknown. Material: CD4+ T cells from blood, cultured in vitro. These receptors were taken from a human donor who had recovered from COVID-19.

This chain joins TRBV27 and TRBJ2-7; possible D gene TRBD1, 6 bases. The CDR3 runs to 13 residues. Trimming shortened V by 5 bases and J by 0 bases, and 8 bases separated the two germline ends. Germline values: CDR1 MNHEY, CDR2 SMNVEV (reference sequence). This CDR3 is CASSADSSYEQYF. The CDR3 region has the DNA TGTGCCAGCAGTGCGGACAGCTCCTACGAGCAGTACTTC.

V usage is TRBV7-2 and J usage is TRBJ2-1; 9 bases line up with TRBD2. The CDR3 loop spans 15 amino acids. V shed 1 base, J shed 2 bases, and the junction held 0 bases outside the gene matches. Germline CDR1 reads SGHTA; CDR2 reads FQGNSA. CDR3 nucleotides: TGTGCCAGCAGCTTAGGACTAGCGGCCTACAATGAGCAGTTCTTC. It codes for CASSLGLAAYNEQFF.

The J gene is TRBJ2-1, the V gene TRBV2; 7 bases map to TRBD2. CDR3 length equals 14 residues. Germline V gene data show CDR1 as SNHLY and CDR2 as FYNNEI. V gave up 4 bases and J gave up 9 bases; unmatched junction bases: 9. In nucleotides, the CDR3 is TGTGCCAGCAGTGTTGCGGGAGATAGGAGTGAGCAGTTCTTC. Translating it yields CASSVAGDRSEQFF.

This clonotype was seen more than once but under ten times. The CDR3 protein is CASSHSWNGYTF. The CDR3 coding sequence is TGCGCCAGCAGTCATAGCTGGAATGGCTACACCTTC. The rearrangement uses TRBV23-1 and TRBJ1-2; D is uncertain. TRBV23-1 is marked as an open reading frame, function uncertain. Trimming removed 3 bases at V and 6 bases at J, with 8 bases between. The CDR3 covers 12 residues.

The chain carries TRBV7-8 and TRBJ2-4; 8 nucleotides align to TRBD2. Trimming at V came to 2 bases and at J to 0 bases, leaving 3 bases not matched to a gene. CDR3 size: 16 residues. Germline V gene sequence: CDR1 SGHVS, CDR2 FQNEAQ. CDR3 nucleotides: TGTGCCAGCAGCTTACTAGCGGGCCAAGCCAAAAACATTCAGTACTTC. It encodes CASSLLAGQAKNIQYF.

This clonotype was seen more than once but under ten times. The chain couples TRBV20-1 to TRBJ2-7; D unclear. The germline V and J ends were trimmed by 1 base and 6 bases, with 10 bases remaining between them. The length of the CDR3 is 12 residues. CDR1 and CDR2 (germline): DFQATT, SNEGSKA (reference sequence). CDR3 loop: CSARAGASEQYF. The DNA of the CDR3 is TGCAGTGCTAGAGCAGGCGCTTCCGAGCAGTACTTC.

The chain is built from TRBV21-1 and TRBJ2-1; TRBD2 is taken as the D call from the table, unchecked against the DNA. TRBV21-1 is a known pseudogene. This CDR3 has 17 residues. As DNA, the CDR3 is TGTGCCAGCACCCTTGAACCCGGGACTAGCTCCTACAATGAGCAGTTCTTC. Encoded protein: CASTLEPGTSSYNEQFF.

The genes are TRBV19 and TRBJ1-1, with 11 bases matching TRBD1. Trimming at V came to 4 bases and at J to 7 bases, leaving 2 bases not matched to a gene. Looked up from germline, CDR1 is LNHDA and CDR2 is SQIVND (reference sequence). This CDR3 contains 13 residues. The chain's CDR3 is CASSTGTGGEAFF. CDR3 nucleotide sequence: TGTGCCAGTAGTACCGGGACAGGGGGTGAAGCTTTCTTT.

The rearrangement joins TRBV11-2 to TRBJ2-7; 10 bases map to TRBD1. This CDR3 spans 14 amino acids. Germline lookup yields CDR1 SGHAT and CDR2 FQNNGV. The J segment lost 3 bases and the V segment lost 5 bases, leaving 4 bases of the junction unmatched. This CDR3 reads CASSRDRGRYEQYF. The CDR3 DNA sequence: TGTGCCAGCAGCCGGGACAGGGGACGCTACGAGCAGTACTTC.

The chain uses TRBV20-1 and TRBJ2-7; D is ambiguous. The V gene's germline CDR1 is DFQATT and CDR2 SNEGSKA (reference sequence). V lost 1 base, J lost 1 base, and 17 bases lay in between. This CDR3 is built from 16 residues. The CDR3 coding sequence is TGCAGTGCTAGAGGGGCCAGCCTAGGAAGGTCCTACGAGCAGTACTTC. Translating gives CSARGASLGRSYEQYF.

This chain links TRBV7-9 with TRBJ1-3; D not certain. Germline assignment: CDR1 SEHNR and CDR2 FQNEAQ (reference sequence). Trimming shortened V by 1 base and J by 0 bases, and 7 bases separated the two germline ends. This CDR3 has 15 residues. The CDR3: CASSLEGNSGNTIYF. The CDR3 nucleotides are TGTGCCAGCAGCTTAGAGGGCAACTCTGGAAACACCATATATTTT.

V usage is TRBV29-1 and J usage is TRBJ1-1, with 11 bases matching TRBD1. The CDR3 is 11 residues long. Per the germline V gene, CDR1 is SQVTM and CDR2 is ANQGSEA. Losses at the gene ends were 7 bases for V and 8 bases for J; bases not matched to a gene: 3. For the CDR3, the DNA is TGCAGCGGGGGACAGGGGGAGGAAGCTTTCTTT. Residues: CSGGQGEEAFF.

V is TRBV20-1 and J is TRBJ2-7; no definite D call. Between the trimmed V and J ends, which lost 3 bases and 4 bases, there was a span of 19 bases. Germline CDR1 DFQATT, CDR2 SNEGSKA (reference sequence). This CDR3 contains 15 residues. The CDR3 spells CSASNEARSVYEQYF. The CDR3 bases are TGCAGTGCTAGTAATGAGGCTAGATCTGTGTACGAGCAGTACTTC.

This clonotype was seen a handful of times. The rearrangement links TRBV10-1 to TRBJ2-3; TRBD2 might be the D (6 bases). The ends were cut back, 4 bases at V and 6 bases at J, with 14 bases in the middle. This CDR3 region has 14 residues. Germline-derived CDR1 and CDR2 are WNHNN and SYGVQD (reference sequence). The CDR3 nucleotides are TGCGCCAGCAGTGCCGGGGGTTTGGGGGATACGCAGTATTTT. Protein sequence: CASSAGGLGDTQYF.

This clonotype was detected a few times. The rearrangement links TRBV12-3 or TRBV12-4 to TRBJ1-5; D not resolved. The CDR3 is 13 amino acids. The V end lost 2 bases, the J end lost 3 bases, and 5 bases lay between the germline ends. The CDR3 loop is CASSLSANQPQHF. The CDR3 DNA reads TGTGCCAGCAGTTTATCCGCCAATCAGCCCCAGCATTTT.

This clonotype was seen only a few times. This chain connects TRBV6-1 to TRBJ2-4; D gene uncertain. V gave up 6 bases and J gave up 1 base, with 10 bases separating them. CDR3 size: 14 residues. Germline values: CDR1 MNHNS, CDR2 SASEGT. CDR3 protein: CASRRSVAKNIQYF. The CDR3 region has the DNA TGTGCCAGCAGGCGATCGGTGGCCAAAAACATTCAGTACTTC.

The sample holds one count of this clonotype. The genes are TRBV29-1 and TRBJ1-1; 7 bases align to TRBD1. CDR3 length: 13 amino acids. V shed 6 bases, J shed 5 bases, and the junction held 9 bases outside the gene matches. Germline V CDR1 and CDR2: SQVTM, ANQGSEA. CDR3 nucleotide sequence: TGCAGCGTCGACAGGGCCGGGGGGACTGAAGCTTTCTTT. It translates to CSVDRAGGTEAFF.

The J gene is TRBJ2-5, the V gene TRBV6-1; D is unclear. The length of the CDR3 is 14 residues. Germline V lookup: CDR1 MNHNS, CDR2 SASEGT. V lost 1 base and J 1 base, leaving 7 bases between the germline ends. The CDR3 DNA reads TGTGCCAGCAGTGAAGAAACATCCCAAGAGACCCAGTACTTC. It translates to CASSEETSQETQYF.

This rearrangement joins TRBV20-1 to TRBJ1-5; no clear D gene. Trimming took off 0 bases at V and 0 bases at J, with 0 bases between the two ends. Germline loops: CDR1 DFQATT, CDR2 SNEGSKA (reference sequence). The CDR3 loop spans 12 amino acids. DNA for the CDR3: TGCAGTGCTAGAGATAGCAATCAGCCCCAGCATTTT. This encodes CSARDSNQPQHF.

The V gene is TRBV7-3, the J gene TRBJ2-2, with TRBD1 matching 7 bases. The length of the CDR3 is 16 residues. Germline CDR1 SGHTA, CDR2 FQGTGA. J lost 0 bases, V lost 4 bases, and 5 bases had no gene match. The CDR3 region is CASSSRGQANTGELFF. The CDR3 DNA is TGTGCCAGCAGCTCCCGTGGACAGGCGAACACCGGGGAGCTGTTTTTT.

The V gene is TRBV6-2 or TRBV6-3, the J gene TRBJ2-7; the D gene could be TRBD1 or TRBD2 (5 bases each). V was trimmed by 7 bases and J by 2 bases, leaving 18 bases between them. Germline CDR1 MNHEY, CDR2 SVGEGT. CDR3 length: 15 residues. CDR3 amino acids: CASITLRDRTYEQYF. Here the CDR3 DNA reads TGTGCCAGCATTACACTCCGGGACCGTACCTACGAGCAGTACTTC.

The rearrangement uses TRBV5-4 and TRBJ1-4; D ambiguous. This CDR3 is built from 13 residues. Germline V lookup: CDR1 SGHNT, CDR2 YYREEE (reference sequence). The V end was cut by 0 bases, the J end by 8 bases, with 8 bases between. In nucleotides, the CDR3 is TGTGCCAGCAGCTTGGTCCCCGGGGAAAAACTGTTTTTT. Translated, it gives CASSLVPGEKLFF.

The chain is built from TRBV12-3 or TRBV12-4 and TRBJ2-2; D is undetermined. CDR3 length: 12 residues. The ends were cut back, 3 bases at V and 7 bases at J, with 6 bases in the middle. The CDR3 nucleotides are TGTGCCAGCAGTTTGAGTATCGGGGAGCTGTTTTTT. Protein product: CASSLSIGELFF.

The chain recombines TRBV12-3 or TRBV12-4 with TRBJ2-5, with D possibly matching TRBD1 (5 bases). The ends were cut back, 8 bases at V and 1 base at J, with 14 bases in the middle. This CDR3 has 14 amino acids. CDR3 residues: CASALGQGQETQYF. The CDR3 bases are TGTGCCAGCGCCCTAGGGCAGGGCCAAGAGACCCAGTACTTC.

In this sample, this clonotype turned up a few times. This chain connects TRBV10-3 to TRBJ1-6; 9 bases are shared with TRBD1. Losses at the gene ends were 0 bases for V and 5 bases for J; bases not matched to a gene: 2. CDR3 size: 16 residues. Looked up from germline, CDR1 is ENHRY and CDR2 is SYGVKD. This CDR3 reads CAISESQGADNSPLHF. For the CDR3, the DNA is TGTGCCATCAGTGAGTCACAGGGGGCCGATAATTCACCCCTCCACTTT.

The J gene is TRBJ2-3, the V gene TRBV25-1; D gene unclear. Germline-derived CDR1 and CDR2 are MGHDK and SYGVNS. This CDR3 contains 11 residues. V shed 10 bases and J shed 4 bases, with 9 bases lying between them. This chain's CDR3 is CATQLADTQYF. As DNA, the CDR3 is TGTGCCACACAGTTGGCAGATACGCAGTATTTT.

The gene calls are TRBV19 and TRBJ2-1, with TRBD2 as a possible D gene (7 bases). V gave up 8 bases and J gave up 5 bases, with 13 bases separating them. Per the germline V gene, CDR1 is LNHDA and CDR2 is SQIVND (reference sequence). This CDR3 has 13 amino acids. CDR3 bases: TGTGCCAGTCGTAAGGGGGGGGACAATGAGCAGTTCTTC. Amino acid sequence: CASRKGGDNEQFF. The entire variable domain, with the rest obtained from reference TRBV19 and TRBJ2-1, is as follows: DGGITQSPKYLFRKEGQNVTLSCEQNLNHDAMYWYRQDPGQGLRLIYYSQIVNDFQKGDIAEGYSVSREKKESFPLTVTSAQKNPTAFYLCASRKGGDNEQFFGPGTRLTVL.

V gene TRBV15 combines with J gene TRBJ2-3, with D unclear. The CDR3 length is 13 residues. In germline, CDR1 is LNHNV, CDR2 YYDKDF (reference sequence). Trimming removed 0 bases at V and 4 bases at J, with 5 bases between. The CDR3 DNA reads TGTGCCACCAGCAGAGATCTTGCAGATACGCAGTATTTT. It is translated as CATSRDLADTQYF.

This chain uses TRBV20-1 with TRBJ2-5; D might be TRBD1 (5 bases). With 3 bases removed from V and 2 bases from J, the gap between germline ends came to 13 bases. The CDR3 totals 14 residues. Germline CDR1 and CDR2: DFQATT and SNEGSKA (reference sequence). The chain's CDR3 is CSASHQAGQETQYF. For the CDR3, the DNA is TGCAGTGCTAGCCATCAGGCAGGGCAAGAGACCCAGTACTTC.

This clonotype was counted between two and nine times. The chain joins TRBV6-2 or TRBV6-3 to TRBJ1-1, with D uncertain. Between the trimmed V and J ends, which lost 5 bases and 6 bases, there was a span of 10 bases. Germline CDR1 and CDR2: MNHEY and SVGEGT. The length of the CDR3 is 12 residues. CDR3 sequence (DNA): TGTGCCAGCAGTCTAGGATGGGCTGAAGCTTTCTTT. Protein: CASSLGWAEAFF.

The V call is TRBV19, the J call TRBJ1-1; the D is unclear. V was clipped by 5 bases and J by 8 bases, with 12 bases between them. Per germline, CDR1 LNHDA and CDR2 SQIVND (reference sequence). CDR3 length equals 12 residues. As DNA, the CDR3 is TGTGCCAGTAGTCCACACAGTAGAGAAGCTTTCTTT. As protein: CASSPHSREAFF. Filled out from reference TRBV19 and TRBJ1-1, the complete variable domain reads DGGITQSPKYLFRKEGQNVTLSCEQNLNHDAMYWYRQDPGQGLRLIYYSQIVNDFQKGDIAEGYSVSREKKESFPLTVTSAQKNPTAFYLCASSPHSREAFFGQGTRLTVV.

The chain joins TRBV7-2 to TRBJ1-1; 8 nucleotides agree with TRBD1. CDR3 size: 14 residues. The V and J ends lost 2 bases and 5 bases, in that order; junction bases with no gene match: 4. CDR1 SGHTA and CDR2 FQGNSA come from the germline V gene. The CDR3 here is CASSLQGARTEAFF. The CDR3 DNA reads TGTGCCAGCAGCTTACAGGGGGCGCGGACTGAAGCTTTCTTT.